These T cell receptor beta chains were read from a single sample in a study of blood T cell repertoires in COVID-19. TCRdb keeps only in-frame clones here, not all; method: immunoSEQ multiplex PCR. The sample holds tens of thousands of clones, about 72% seen once. Sample: peripheral blood. These receptors all stem from a woman of 80 years or more with acute or convalescent COVID-19. Each CDR3 is given with its conserved first and last residue. The order of the fields is V gene, J gene, CDR3 protein.

v_gene: TRBV7-2
j_gene: TRBJ2-3
CDR3aa: CASSFGSAQDTQYF

v_gene: TRBV14
j_gene: TRBJ2-3
CDR3aa: CASSPTTGSWTDTQYF

v_gene: TRBV19
j_gene: TRBJ2-7
CDR3aa: CASSRLPYEQYF

v_gene: TRBV23-1
j_gene: TRBJ2-2
CDR3aa: CASSQSKGAGTLRCGELFF

v_gene: TRBV5-3
j_gene: TRBJ2-1
CDR3aa: CARSRGTHNEQFF

v_gene: TRBV28
j_gene: TRBJ2-1
CDR3aa: CATNLPGTGQFF

v_gene: TRBV27
j_gene: TRBJ1-6
CDR3aa: CATRQVPNNSPLHF

v_gene: TRBV30
j_gene: TRBJ1-5
CDR3aa: CAWSVGLQGNQPQHF

v_gene: TRBV14
j_gene: TRBJ2-3
CDR3aa: CASSQELIRDTQYF

v_gene: TRBV15
j_gene: TRBJ2-7
CDR3aa: CATSTPGQGSYEQYF

v_gene: TRBV6-1
j_gene: TRBJ2-1
CDR3aa: CASSERTGSSHEQFF

v_gene: TRBV12-2
j_gene: TRBJ2-7
CDR3aa: CASRIEAAGVNEQYF

v_gene: TRBV5-1
j_gene: TRBJ2-3
CDR3aa: CASSLEASGTDTQYF

v_gene: TRBV25-1
j_gene: TRBJ2-5
CDR3aa: CASSSSGEVGTQYF

v_gene: TRBV29-1
j_gene: TRBJ2-3
CDR3aa: CSVDRTGTDTQYF

v_gene: TRBV30
j_gene: TRBJ1-1
CDR3aa: CAWRNSGSPNTEAFF

v_gene: TRBV5-1
j_gene: TRBJ1-4
CDR3aa: CASSLEAGGHEKLFF

v_gene: TRBV11-2
j_gene: TRBJ1-6
CDR3aa: CASSLNYPRQGDSPLHF

v_gene: TRBV14
j_gene: TRBJ2-5
CDR3aa: CASSRNSGGAETQYF